This T cell receptor (beta chain) was observed in a study of T cell responses to AZD1222 COVID-19 vaccine. Study context: Pooled samples include second doses given at about 4 or 12 weeks. Points from the study as a whole: Repertoires in all cases were sampled only once the peak T cell response had passed. Donor demographics were predominantly white British with a female majority; clonal diversity may be underestimated. Reports say nearly half of spike-specific TCRs go after unmutated variant regions.

This clone was seen many times. Its antigen is still unknown. J was trimmed by 8 bases and V by 4 bases; bases with no gene match: 11. The CDR3 length is 17 residues. Germline CDR1 is LGHNA and CDR2 is YSLEER. Assay used: immunoSEQ multiplex PCR; TCRdb lists only in-frame clones, some missing. The data contain about 130,000 clones, roughly 90% of them singletons. The sequencing here drew on peripheral blood, taken on day 0 of AZD1222 vaccination. This receptor was identified in an adult in good health. J is TRBJ1-6 and V is TRBV4-3; 10 bases are shared with TRBD1. The CDR3 region is CASSPMTGGPLDSPLHF. The CDR3, as DNA: TGCGCCAGCAGCCCAATGACAGGGGGCCCATTAGATTCACCCCTCCACTTT.